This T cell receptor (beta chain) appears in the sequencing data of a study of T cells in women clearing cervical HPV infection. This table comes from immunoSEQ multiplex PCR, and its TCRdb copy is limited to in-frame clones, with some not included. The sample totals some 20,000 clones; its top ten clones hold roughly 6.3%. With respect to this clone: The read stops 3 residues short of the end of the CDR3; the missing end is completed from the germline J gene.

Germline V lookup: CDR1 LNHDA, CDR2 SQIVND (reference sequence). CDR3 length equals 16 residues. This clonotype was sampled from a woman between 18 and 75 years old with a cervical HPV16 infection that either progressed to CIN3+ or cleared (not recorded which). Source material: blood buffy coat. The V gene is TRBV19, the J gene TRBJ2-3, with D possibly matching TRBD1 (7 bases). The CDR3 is CASSIWAGGSNQPQYF. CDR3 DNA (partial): TGTGCCAGTAGTATATGGGCAGGGGGGAGCAATCAGCCG.